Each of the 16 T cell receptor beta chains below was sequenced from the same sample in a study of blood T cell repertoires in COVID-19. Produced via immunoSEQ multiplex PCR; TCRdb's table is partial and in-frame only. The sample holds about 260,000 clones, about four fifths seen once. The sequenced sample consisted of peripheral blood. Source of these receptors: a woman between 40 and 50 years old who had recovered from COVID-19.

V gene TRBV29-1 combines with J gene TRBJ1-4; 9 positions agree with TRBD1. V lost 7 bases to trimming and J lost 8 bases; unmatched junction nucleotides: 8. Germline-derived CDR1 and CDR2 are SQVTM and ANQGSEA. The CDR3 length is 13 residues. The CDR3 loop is CSGRQGEGEKLFF. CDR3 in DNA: TGCAGCGGAAGACAGGGGGAAGGGGAAAAACTGTTTTTT.

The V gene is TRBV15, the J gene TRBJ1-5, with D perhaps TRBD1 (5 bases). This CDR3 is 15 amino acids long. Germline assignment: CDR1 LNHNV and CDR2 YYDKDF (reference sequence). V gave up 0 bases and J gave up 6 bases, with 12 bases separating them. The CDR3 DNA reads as TGTGCCACCAGCAGAGACAAAGGGGTGGGTCAGCCCCAGCATTTT. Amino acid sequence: CATSRDKGVGQPQHF.

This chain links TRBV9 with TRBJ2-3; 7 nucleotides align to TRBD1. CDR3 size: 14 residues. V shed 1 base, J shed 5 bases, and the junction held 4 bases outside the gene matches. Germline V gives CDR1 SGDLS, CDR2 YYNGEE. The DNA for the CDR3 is TGTGCCAGCAGCGTACAGGGGGTGGAAGATACGCAGTATTTT. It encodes CASSVQGVEDTQYF.

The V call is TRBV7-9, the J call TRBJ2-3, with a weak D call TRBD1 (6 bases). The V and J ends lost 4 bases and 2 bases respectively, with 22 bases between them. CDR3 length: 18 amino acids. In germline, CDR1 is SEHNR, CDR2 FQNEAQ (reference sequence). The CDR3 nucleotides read TGTGCCAGCAGCTCCTCTTCCCTAGGTCAGGGGTTCACAGATACGCAGTATTTT. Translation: CASSSSSLGQGFTDTQYF.

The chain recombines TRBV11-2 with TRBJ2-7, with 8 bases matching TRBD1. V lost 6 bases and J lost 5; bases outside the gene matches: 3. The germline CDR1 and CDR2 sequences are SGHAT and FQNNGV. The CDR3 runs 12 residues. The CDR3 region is CASRTGVHEQYF. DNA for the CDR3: TGTGCCAGCAGGACAGGGGTCCACGAGCAGTACTTC. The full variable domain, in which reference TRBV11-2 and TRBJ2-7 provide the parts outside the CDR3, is EAGVAQSPRYKIIEKRQSVAFWCNPISGHATLYWYQQILGQGPKLLIQFQNNGVVDDSQLPKDRFSAERLKGVDSTLKIQPAKLEDSAVYLCASRTGVHEQYFGPGTRLTVT.

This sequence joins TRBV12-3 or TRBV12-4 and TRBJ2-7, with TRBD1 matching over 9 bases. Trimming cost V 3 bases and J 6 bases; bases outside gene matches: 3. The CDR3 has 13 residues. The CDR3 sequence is CASSLGQGSEQYF. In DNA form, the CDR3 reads TGTGCCAGCAGTTTGGGACAGGGTTCCGAGCAGTACTTC.

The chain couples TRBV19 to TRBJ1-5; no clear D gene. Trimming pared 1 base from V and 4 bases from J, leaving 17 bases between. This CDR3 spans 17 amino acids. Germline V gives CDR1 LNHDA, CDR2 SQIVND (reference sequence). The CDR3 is CASSIASGLVGNQPQHF. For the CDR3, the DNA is TGTGCCAGTAGTATAGCTTCTGGGCTGGTCGGAAATCAGCCCCAGCATTTT.

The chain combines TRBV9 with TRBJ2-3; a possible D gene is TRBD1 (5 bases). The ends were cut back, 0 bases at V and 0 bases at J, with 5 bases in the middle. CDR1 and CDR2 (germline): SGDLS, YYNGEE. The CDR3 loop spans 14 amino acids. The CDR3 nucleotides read TGTGCCAGCAGCGTAGAGGGGAGCACAGATACGCAGTATTTT. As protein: CASSVEGSTDTQYF.

CDR3 region: CASSQTDRNNEQFF. Here the CDR3 DNA reads TGCGCCAGCAGCCAGACGGACAGAAACAATGAGCAGTTCTTC. The rearrangement uses TRBV4-1 and TRBJ2-1; a weak D match, TRBD1 (6 bases). Trimming pared 3 bases from V and 5 bases from J, leaving 11 bases between. Germline V gene sequence: CDR1 MGHRA, CDR2 YSYEKL. This CDR3 comprises 14 residues.

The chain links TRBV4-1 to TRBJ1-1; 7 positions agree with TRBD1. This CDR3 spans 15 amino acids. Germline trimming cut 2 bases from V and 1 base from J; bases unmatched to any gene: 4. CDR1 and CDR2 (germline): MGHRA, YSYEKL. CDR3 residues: CASSQIAGGNTEAFF. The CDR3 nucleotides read TGCGCCAGCAGCCAAATCGCAGGGGGGAACACTGAAGCTTTCTTT.

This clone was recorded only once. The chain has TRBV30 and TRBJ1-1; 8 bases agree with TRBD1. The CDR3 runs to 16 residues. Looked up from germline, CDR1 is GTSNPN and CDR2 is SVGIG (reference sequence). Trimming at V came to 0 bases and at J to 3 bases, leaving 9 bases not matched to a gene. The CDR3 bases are TGTGCCTGGAGTGTATCTCCAGGGGGCGCTTACACTGAAGCTTTCTTT. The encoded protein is CAWSVSPGGAYTEAFF.

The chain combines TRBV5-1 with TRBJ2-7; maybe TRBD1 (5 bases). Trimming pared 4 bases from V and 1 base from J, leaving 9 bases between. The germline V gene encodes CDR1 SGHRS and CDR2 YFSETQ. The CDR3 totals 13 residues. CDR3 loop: CASSKDISYEQYF. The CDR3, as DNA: TGCGCCAGCAGCAAGGACATATCCTACGAGCAGTACTTC.

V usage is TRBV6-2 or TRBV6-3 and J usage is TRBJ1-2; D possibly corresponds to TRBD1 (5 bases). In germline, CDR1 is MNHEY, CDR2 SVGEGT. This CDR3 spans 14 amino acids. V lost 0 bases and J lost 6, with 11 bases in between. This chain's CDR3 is CASSYSLGPDGYTF. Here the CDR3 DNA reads TGTGCCAGCAGTTACTCGTTGGGGCCGGATGGCTACACCTTC.

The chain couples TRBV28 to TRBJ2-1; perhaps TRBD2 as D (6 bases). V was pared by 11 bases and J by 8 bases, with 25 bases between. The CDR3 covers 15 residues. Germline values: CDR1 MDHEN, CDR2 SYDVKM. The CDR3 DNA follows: TGTGCCCTCGGCTTTCGCGGACTAAAAACCGATGAGCAGTTCTTC. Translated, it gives CALGFRGLKTDEQFF.

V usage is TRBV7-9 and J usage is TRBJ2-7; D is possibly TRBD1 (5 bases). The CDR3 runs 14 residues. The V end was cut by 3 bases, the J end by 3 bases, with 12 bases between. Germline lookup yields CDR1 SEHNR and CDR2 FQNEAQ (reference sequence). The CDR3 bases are TGTGCCAGCAGCTTGAGTGGCAGGGACTACGAGCAGTACTTC. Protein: CASSLSGRDYEQYF.

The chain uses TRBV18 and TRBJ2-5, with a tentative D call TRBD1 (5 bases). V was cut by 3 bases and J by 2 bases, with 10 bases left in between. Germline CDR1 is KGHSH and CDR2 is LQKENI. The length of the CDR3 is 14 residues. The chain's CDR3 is CASSPGRVQETQYF. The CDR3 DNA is TGTGCCAGCTCACCGGGCAGGGTACAAGAGACCCAGTACTTC.